This entry describes one T cell receptor (beta chain). Profiling relied on immunoSEQ multiplex PCR, and the TCRdb table lists in-frame clones only, not all of them. This table has about 220,000 clones, around 82% appearing once. The sample belongs to a study of blood T cell repertoires in COVID-19. Background on the study: COVID-19 samples collected from the United States, Italy and Spain covered acute and convalescent phases.

The material sequenced was peripheral blood. The TCR originated in a woman aged 55-69 years with acute or convalescent COVID-19.

This chain's CDR3 is CASSQAARNEAFF. The CDR3 nucleotides are TGTGCCAGCAGCCAAGCGGCCAGGAATGAAGCTTTCTTT. J is TRBJ1-1 and V is TRBV4-2; unclear D gene. The CDR3 is 13 residues long. Trimming cost V 1 base and J 7 bases, with 10 bases left between them. The germline gives CDR1 LGHNA, CDR2 YNFKEQ.